A selection of T cell receptor beta chains follows, all from one sample in a study of blood T cell repertoires in COVID-19. Data came from immunoSEQ multiplex PCR; TCRdb stores just in-frame clones and leaves some out. The top ten clones hold approximately 9% of a sample with 200,000 to 300,000 clones, 80% to 90% of them seen once. The sample consisted of PBMCs or T cells enriched from blood (not recorded which). Every receptor here comes from a man aged 40-55 years who had recovered from COVID-19. Each CDR3 is given with its conserved first and last residue. The D gene is left open where the match is weak. The listing skips clone size in some rows; elsewhere it reads once, few, many or a size class.

V: TRBV4-3; size: NA; D: TRBD1; J: TRBJ1-2; CDR3: CASSQGQGANYGYTF; DNA: TGCGCCAGCAGCCAAGGACAGGGGGCAAACTATGGCTACACCTTC
V: TRBV28; size: once; D: NA; J: TRBJ2-2; CDR3: CASSLAGSTGELFF; DNA: TGTGCCAGCAGTTTGGCGGGTAGCACCGGGGAGCTGTTTTTT
V: TRBV18; size: NA; D: TRBD1; J: TRBJ2-2; CDR3: CASSPLDRRNTGELFF; DNA: TGTGCCAGCTCACCCTTGGACAGGAGAAACACCGGGGAGCTGTTTTTT
V: TRBV19; size: NA; D: TRBD2; J: TRBJ2-7; CDR3: CASSIVAGANYEQYF; DNA: TGTGCCAGTAGTATAGTAGCGGGGGCGAACTACGAGCAGTACTTC
V: TRBV3-1/TRBV3-2; size: NA; D: TRBD1; J: TRBJ2-2; CDR3: CASSQDRRQGRNTGELFF; DNA: TGTGCCAGCAGCCAAGATCGGAGACAGGGGAGGAACACCGGGGAGCTGTTTTTT
V: TRBV29-1; size: NA; D: TRBD1; J: TRBJ2-7; CDR3: CSARWQGAGEQYF; DNA: TGCAGCGCCCGGTGGCAGGGGGCTGGGGAGCAGTACTTC
V: TRBV7-9; size: NA; D: TRBD2; J: TRBJ2-1; CDR3: CASSDSGTSVGEQFF; DNA: TGTGCCAGCAGCGATAGTGGGACTAGTGTTGGTGAGCAGTTCTTC
V: TRBV7-9; size: NA; D: TRBD1; J: TRBJ1-5; CDR3: CASSRGQGYSNQPQHF; DNA: TGTGCCAGCAGCAGGGGACAGGGATATAGCAATCAGCCCCAGCATTTT
V: TRBV2; size: NA; D: NA; J: TRBJ2-3; CDR3: CASSVGLAWNTQYF; DNA: TGTGCCAGCAGTGTTGGGCTAGCGTGGAATACGCAGTATTTT
V: TRBV18; size: NA; D: TRBD2; J: TRBJ2-7; CDR3: CASSATSGSTPYEQYF; DNA: TGTGCCAGCTCAGCTACTAGCGGGAGTACTCCCTACGAGCAGTACTTC
V: TRBV6-2/TRBV6-3; size: few; D: NA; J: TRBJ2-7; CDR3: CASSYGNFGGTDEQYF; DNA: TGTGCCAGCAGTTACGGAAATTTTGGAGGGACGGACGAGCAGTACTTC
V: TRBV7-9; size: few; D: NA; J: TRBJ1-2; CDR3: CASSLPPGRRTNYGYTF; DNA: TGTGCCAGCAGCCTCCCCCCAGGGCGCAGGACTAACTATGGCTACACCTTC
V: TRBV19; size: NA; D: TRBD1; J: TRBJ2-1; CDR3: CASSMGQYNEQFF; DNA: TGTGCCAGTAGTATGGGACAGTACAATGAGCAGTTCTTC
V: TRBV24-1; size: once; D: NA; J: TRBJ2-3; CDR3: CATSDSNRALRGQYF; DNA: TGTGCCACCAGTGATTCCAACAGGGCCCTTCGCGGGCAGTATTTT
V: TRBV13; size: NA; D: NA; J: TRBJ1-6; CDR3: CASSLDRSSYNSPLHF; DNA: TGTGCCAGCAGCTTAGACAGAAGCTCCTATAATTCACCCCTCCACTTT
V: TRBV28; size: few; D: NA; J: TRBJ1-5; CDR3: CASRTSGVSNQPQHF; DNA: TGTGCCAGCAGGACATCAGGGGTGAGCAATCAGCCCCAGCATTTT
V: TRBV18; size: NA; D: TRBD1; J: TRBJ1-2; CDR3: CASSPWDRGSDGYTF; DNA: TGTGCCAGCTCTCCCTGGGACAGGGGGTCGGATGGCTACACCTTC
V: TRBV7-3; size: NA; D: TRBD1; J: TRBJ2-7; CDR3: CASSSGTGSDEQYF; DNA: TGTGCCAGCAGCTCCGGGACAGGGTCGGACGAGCAGTACTTC
V: TRBV7-7; size: NA; D: NA; J: TRBJ2-2; CDR3: CASSFDPGNTGELFF; DNA: TGTGCTAGCAGCTTCGATCCGGGGAATACCGGGGAGCTGTTTTTT
V: TRBV4-2; size: few; D: TRBD2; J: TRBJ2-7; CDR3: CASRTSGSNEQYF; DNA: TGTGCCAGCCGAACTAGCGGCAGTAACGAGCAGTACTTC
V: TRBV11-2; size: once; D: TRBD2; J: TRBJ2-1; CDR3: CASRRLAGRDEQFF; DNA: TGTGCCAGCAGACGGCTAGCGGGAAGGGATGAGCAGTTCTTC
V: TRBV24-1; size: NA; D: TRBD1; J: TRBJ1-1; CDR3: CATSDRGSEAFF; DNA: TGTGCCACCAGTGACAGGGGGTCTGAAGCTTTCTTT
V: TRBV12-5; size: NA; D: NA; J: TRBJ1-5; CDR3: CASGSYTMYSARGVGNQPQHF; DNA: TGTGCTAGTGGTTCCTACACTATGTATAGCGCCCGGGGGGTCGGAAATCAGCCCCAGCATTTT
V: TRBV5-6; size: NA; D: NA; J: TRBJ1-4; CDR3: CASSLVAAGGEKLFF; DNA: TGTGCCAGCAGCTTGGTAGCGGCAGGTGGTGAAAAACTGTTTTTT
V: TRBV15; size: NA; D: TRBD1; J: TRBJ2-1; CDR3: CATRATGGGGEQFF; DNA: TGTGCCACCAGGGCGACAGGGGGTGGTGGTGAGCAGTTCTTC
V: TRBV6-5; size: NA; D: TRBD1; J: TRBJ1-1; CDR3: CASQTTGAREAFF; DNA: TGTGCCAGCCAGACGACAGGGGCCCGTGAAGCTTTCTTT
V: TRBV28; size: once; D: TRBD1; J: TRBJ1-6; CDR3: CASGRSRDRLNSPLHF; DNA: TGTGCCAGCGGACGTTCCCGGGACAGACTTAATTCACCCCTCCACTTT
V: TRBV14; size: once; D: TRBD1; J: TRBJ2-7; CDR3: CASKLGGNSYEQYF; DNA: TGTGCCAGCAAGTTAGGGGGCAACTCCTACGAGCAGTACTTC
V: TRBV25-1; size: NA; D: NA; J: TRBJ2-7; CDR3: CASSDPSAVGYEQYF; DNA: TGTGCCAGCAGTGATCCCTCCGCGGTTGGGTACGAGCAGTACTTC
V: TRBV4-1; size: NA; D: TRBD1; J: TRBJ2-5; CDR3: CASSQLGQGAKTQYF; DNA: TGCGCCAGCAGCCAATTGGGACAGGGGGCGAAGACCCAGTACTTC
V: TRBV5-4; size: NA; D: NA; J: TRBJ1-1; CDR3: CASSLGRGETEAFF; DNA: TGTGCCAGCAGCCTAGGAAGGGGTGAGACTGAAGCTTTCTTT
V: TRBV5-4; size: NA; D: NA; J: TRBJ2-3; CDR3: CASSPDRGRISTDTQYF; DNA: TGTGCCAGCAGCCCCGACCGAGGAAGGATTTCCACAGATACGCAGTATTTT
V: TRBV12-3/TRBV12-4; size: NA; D: NA; J: TRBJ1-5; CDR3: CASSFRGDQPQHF; DNA: TGTGCCAGCAGTTTTAGGGGCGATCAGCCCCAGCATTTT
V: TRBV28; size: NA; D: TRBD1; J: TRBJ1-2; CDR3: CASSLWRGQGNYGYTF; DNA: TGTGCCAGCAGTTTGTGGAGGGGACAGGGGAACTATGGCTACACCTTC
V: TRBV4-1; size: NA; D: TRBD1; J: TRBJ2-2; CDR3: CASSQLGQGAVGELFF; DNA: TGCGCCAGCAGCCAACTCGGACAGGGGGCAGTCGGGGAGCTGTTTTTT
V: TRBV6-5; size: NA; D: TRBD1; J: TRBJ1-2; CDR3: CASSYRGQGRDGYTF; DNA: TGTGCCAGCAGTTACCGGGGACAGGGGAGGGATGGCTACACCTTC
V: TRBV7-8; size: NA; D: TRBD1; J: TRBJ1-2; CDR3: CASSQGDRVAAGYTF; DNA: TGTGCCAGCAGCCAGGGGGACAGAGTTGCAGCTGGCTACACCTTC
V: TRBV19; size: NA; D: NA; J: TRBJ1-6; CDR3: CASSRQANYNSPLHF; DNA: TGTGCCAGTAGTCGGCAGGCCAACTATAATTCACCCCTCCACTTT
V: TRBV19; size: NA; D: NA; J: TRBJ2-2; CDR3: CASRRGGFEGVFSGELFF; DNA: TGTGCCAGTAGGAGGGGGGGGTTCGAGGGAGTTTTTTCCGGGGAGCTGTTTTTT
V: TRBV19; size: NA; D: NA; J: TRBJ1-1; CDR3: CASSIVTNTEAFF; DNA: TGTGCCAGTAGTATAGTGACTAACACTGAAGCTTTCTTT
V: TRBV5-1; size: NA; D: NA; J: TRBJ2-5; CDR3: CASSYMESAGTQYF; DNA: TGCGCCAGCAGCTACATGGAGTCTGCGGGGACCCAGTACTTC
V: TRBV18; size: NA; D: TRBD2; J: TRBJ2-2; CDR3: CASSPPAGYTGELFF; DNA: TGTGCCAGCTCACCACCAGCGGGATATACCGGGGAGCTGTTTTTT
V: TRBV7-2; size: few; D: NA; J: TRBJ2-7; CDR3: CASSLEWIGGGSYEQYF; DNA: TGTGCCAGCAGCTTAGAATGGATTGGGGGGGGCAGCTACGAGCAGTACTTC
V: TRBV5-4; size: NA; D: NA; J: TRBJ1-3; CDR3: CAIHPSPRHSGNTIYF; DNA: TGTGCCATACACCCATCCCCACGTCACTCTGGAAACACCATATATTTT
V: TRBV2; size: NA; D: NA; J: TRBJ2-3; CDR3: CASSELGGKPTDTQYF; DNA: TGTGCCAGCAGTGAATTAGGCGGGAAACCTACAGATACGCAGTATTTT
V: TRBV11-2; size: NA; D: NA; J: TRBJ2-5; CDR3: CASSFVVQLKETQYF; DNA: TGTGCCAGCAGCTTTGTTGTTCAGTTAAAAGAGACCCAGTACTTC
V: TRBV5-1; size: NA; D: TRBD1; J: TRBJ2-3; CDR3: CASSIETGGPTDTQYF; DNA: TGCGCCAGCAGCATAGAAACAGGGGGGCCCACAGATACGCAGTATTTT
V: TRBV7-2; size: NA; D: TRBD2; J: TRBJ2-2; CDR3: CASSFGGNLVPGELFF; DNA: TGTGCCAGCAGCTTCGGGGGGAACCTGGTACCCGGGGAGCTGTTTTTT
V: TRBV2; size: few; D: NA; J: TRBJ1-1; CDR3: CASSEWQGNTEAFF; DNA: TGTGCCAGCAGTGAATGGCAGGGTAACACTGAAGCTTTCTTT
V: TRBV3-1/TRBV3-2; size: NA; D: NA; J: TRBJ2-5; CDR3: CASSQDTRVGETQYF; DNA: TGTGCCAGCAGCCAAGATACCAGGGTTGGAGAGACCCAGTACTTC
V: TRBV7-3; size: NA; D: NA; J: TRBJ1-5; CDR3: CASSSTVGQPQHF; DNA: TGTGCCAGCAGCTCGACAGTGGGTCAGCCCCAGCATTTT
V: TRBV27; size: NA; D: TRBD2; J: TRBJ2-1; CDR3: CASSPVAGLSYNEQFF; DNA: TGTGCCAGCAGTCCGGTAGCGGGATTGTCCTACAATGAGCAGTTCTTC
V: TRBV3-1/TRBV3-2; size: NA; D: TRBD1; J: TRBJ1-6; CDR3: CASSQVRRGRNNSPLHF; DNA: TGTGCCAGCAGCCAAGTACGGAGGGGGCGAAATAATTCACCCCTCCACTTT
V: TRBV6-4; size: NA; D: NA; J: TRBJ2-3; CDR3: CASSDSWRTSTDTQYF; DNA: TGTGCCAGCAGTGACTCGTGGAGAACTAGCACAGATACGCAGTATTTT